Each of the 10 T cell receptor beta chains below was sequenced from the same sample in a study of regulatory T cells in long-lasting Graves disease. Researchers made TCR beta libraries by using iRepertoire HTBI primers and running Arm-PCR on CDR3 regions. TCRdb redid the calling of the multiplex PCR reads with MiXCR, one entry per CDR3 protein. This table has 400,000 to 500,000 distinct CDR3 sequences, about a sixth appearing once. Stated time point: newly diagnosed GD, antithyroid drugs for less than 3 months. PBMC RNA was the source of the TCR library. A further study also used this sample, focusing on T cells in Graves' hyperthyroidism and ophthalmopathy.

The input for sequencing was peripheral blood mononuclear cells (PBMCs), taken at new diagnosis, from a patient treated with antithyroid drugs. The receptors come from a woman aged 18 to 35 with Graves disease.

This clonotype was found many times. The chain has TRBV5-4 and TRBJ1-1; D remains ambiguous. Germline V CDR1 and CDR2: SGHNT, YYREEE (reference sequence). This CDR3 spans 12 amino acids. Deletions cut 7 bases from V and 10 bases from J, with 17 bases between. CDR3 loop: CASRRDGLVAFF. In DNA, the CDR3 is TGTGCCAGCCGTAGAGATGGCCTGGTAGCTTTCTTT.

About this clonotype itself: Germline and junction disagree at one end, which may indicate a read error. The chain carries TRBV28 and TRBJ2-2; a possible D gene is TRBD2 (6 bases). Germline V gene data show CDR1 as MDHEN and CDR2 as SYDVKM. CDR3 length: 14 residues. CDR3 in amino acids: CASSAEYKAGGLFF. CDR3 nucleotides: TGTGCCAGCAGCGCCGAATATAAGGCCGGGGGGCTGTTTTTT.

This clonotype was observed many times. The chain carries TRBV20-1 and TRBJ2-3, with 10 bases identical to TRBD2. The CDR3 totals 15 residues. Germline V gene data show CDR1 as DFQATT and CDR2 as SNEGSKA (reference sequence). With V trimmed by 4 bases and J by 6 bases, 10 bases remained unmatched. This chain's CDR3 is CSAKAGGRGRDTQYF. DNA of the CDR3: TGCAGTGCTAAAGCGGGAGGGCGGGGTAGGGATACGCAGTATTTT.

This clonotype was recorded many times. This chain joins TRBV12-3 or TRBV12-4 and TRBJ1-1; unclear D gene. The CDR3 extends over 14 amino acids. Trimming pared 3 bases from V and 0 bases from J, leaving 8 bases between. CDR3 residues: CASSLRGMNTEAFF. The DNA for the CDR3 is TGTGCCAGCAGTTTGCGGGGAATGAACACTGAAGCTTTCTTT.

The V and J genes are TRBV5-1 and TRBJ1-2, with unresolved D. This CDR3 region has 14 residues. Germline CDR1 SGHRS, CDR2 YFSETQ. Trimming removed 6 bases at V and 4 bases at J, with 16 bases between. The DNA of the CDR3 is TGCGCCAGCACTCTACAGATTGATAGCTATGGCTACACCTTC. Its protein product is CASTLQIDSYGYTF.

The chain employs TRBV7-3 and TRBJ1-2; D call uncertain. V gave up 6 bases and J gave up 4 bases, with 12 bases separating them. This CDR3 region has 13 residues. Looked up from germline, CDR1 is SGHTA and CDR2 is FQGTGA. CDR3 bases: TGTGCCAGCAGTGAAGAACGGGCCTATGGCTACACCTTC. It specifies CASSEERAYGYTF.

This clonotype appeared many times. The chain links TRBV30 to TRBJ1-1; D gene unclear. This CDR3 comprises 12 residues. Germline lookup yields CDR1 GTSNPN and CDR2 SVGIG (reference sequence). As DNA, the CDR3 is TGTGCTTTGAGCGGGCCAAAGGCTGAAGCTTTCTTT. Residues: CALSGPKAEAFF.

This rearrangement joins TRBV7-9 to TRBJ2-1; unclear D gene. The V end was cut by 8 bases, the J end by 5 bases, with 7 bases between. The CDR3 has 11 amino acids. Germline CDR1 and CDR2: SEHNR and FQNEAQ (reference sequence). The CDR3 here is CASGVHNEQFF. CDR3 nucleotide sequence: TGTGCCAGCGGGGTTCACAATGAGCAGTTCTTC. Based on the CDR3 plus reference TRBV7-9 and TRBJ2-1, the full variable domain is DTGVSQNPRHKITKRGQNVTFRCDPISEHNRLYWYRQTLGQGPEFLTYFQNEAQLEKSRLLSDRFSAERPKGSFSTLEIQRTEQGDSAMYLCASGVHNEQFFGPGTRLTVL.

Ten or more counts support this clonotype. The V gene is TRBV7-3, the J gene TRBJ2-1; 11 bases agree with TRBD2. The CDR3 consists of 16 residues. With 0 bases clipped from V and 6 bases from J, the junction kept 4 bases outside the gene matches. CDR1 SGHTA and CDR2 FQGTGA come from the germline V gene. The CDR3 region has the DNA TGTGCCAGCAGCTTAACGTCTAGCGGGAGGTTCAATGAGCAGTTCTTC. This codes for CASSLTSSGRFNEQFF. Using reference TRBV7-3 and TRBJ2-1 for the parts outside the CDR3, the full variable domain is GAGVSQTPSNKVTEKGKYVELRCDPISGHTALYWYRQSLGQGPEFLIYFQGTGAADDSGLPNDRFFAVRPEGSVSTLKIQRTERGDSAVYLCASSLTSSGRFNEQFFGPGTRLTVL.

This clonotype was observed a handful of times. This sequence joins TRBV3-1 and TRBJ1-6; D remains ambiguous. Germline V gene lookup returns CDR1 LGHDT and CDR2 YNNKEL (reference sequence). The CDR3 has 14 amino acids. The ends were cut back, 1 base at V and 8 bases at J, with 9 bases in the middle. The CDR3 protein is CASSQAAGDSPLHF. CDR3 nucleotides: TGTGCCAGCAGCCAAGCGGCCGGCGATTCACCCCTCCACTTT.